The 9 T cell receptor beta chains below were found in one sample sequenced in a study of response to subunit inactivated influenza vaccine. TCRdb re-derived calls from the RT-PCR reads in MiXCR, one entry per CDR3 protein. The table lists hundreds of thousands of distinct CDR3 sequences, 15% to 19% of them singletons. The material sequenced was PBMCs from blood, taken roughly 13 days after vaccination. The source is a middle-aged man who received an inactivated influenza vaccine.

This chain's CDR3 is CASSPDRTSYNEQFF. For the CDR3, the DNA is TGCGCCAGCAGCCCTGACAGGACTTCCTACAATGAGCAGTTCTTC. The chain couples TRBV5-1 to TRBJ2-1; D may be TRBD1 (6 bases). Between the trimmed V and J ends, which lost 4 bases and 1 base, there was a span of 12 bases. In germline, CDR1 is SGHRS, CDR2 YFSETQ. The CDR3 sequence is 15 residues long.

This chain connects TRBV4-3 to TRBJ2-1; 10 nucleotides align to TRBD2. With 4 bases clipped from V and 7 bases from J, the junction kept 13 bases outside the gene matches. The CDR3 contains 17 residues. Germline V lookup: CDR1 LGHNA, CDR2 YSLEER. The CDR3 bases are TGCGCCAGCAGCCGCAAACCGCCGGGACTAGCGATGAATGAGCAGTTCTTC. Translated: CASSRKPPGLAMNEQFF.

The V and J genes are TRBV4-2 and TRBJ1-5; D unresolved. This CDR3 comprises 15 residues. CDR1 and CDR2 (germline): LGHNA, YNFKEQ. Trimming removed 0 bases at V and 0 bases at J, with 6 bases between. The CDR3 DNA is TGTGCCAGCAGCCAAGAAGGGTATAGCAATCAGCCCCAGCATTTT. It is translated as CASSQEGYSNQPQHF.

The table lists this clonotype with a few counts. CDR3 amino acids: CASSGDGNYNEKLFF. As DNA, the CDR3 is TGTGCCAGCAGCGGAGACGGGAACTATAATGAAAAACTGTTTTTT. The rearrangement links TRBV25-1 to TRBJ1-4, with D uncertain. CDR3 length: 15 amino acids. Germline V lookup: CDR1 MGHDK, CDR2 SYGVNS. The germline V and J ends were trimmed by 6 bases and 4 bases, with 15 bases remaining between them.

The chain has TRBV30 and TRBJ1-3; D not certain. In germline, CDR1 is GTSNPN, CDR2 SVGIG (reference sequence). This CDR3 has 12 amino acids. Trimming shortened V by 8 bases and J by 0 bases, and 8 bases separated the two germline ends. CDR3 region: CARAGSGNTIYF. CDR3 sequence (DNA): TGTGCCCGAGCGGGCTCTGGAAACACCATATATTTT.

There are a few counts of this clonotype. This chain joins TRBV21-1 and TRBJ2-1. TRBV21-1 is shown as a pseudogene. The CDR3 is 12 amino acids. The CDR3 DNA reads as TGTGCCAGCAGCTGCCTGAACAATGAGCAGTTCTTC. Protein product: CASSCLNNEQFF.

This clonotype turned up a few times. The chain uses TRBV4-3 and TRBJ2-2, with 8 bases that match TRBD2. V dropped 0 bases and J dropped 6; count of bases not matched to a gene: 12. Germline values: CDR1 LGHNA, CDR2 YSLEER. The CDR3 has 18 amino acids. The CDR3 region has the DNA TGCGCCAGCAGCCAAGAAACCAGCGGGAGAGGTACAGCCGGGGAGCTGTTTTTT. Translating it yields CASSQETSGRGTAGELFF.

This clonotype was seen a few times. The chain combines TRBV4-2 with TRBJ2-7; the match to TRBD2 covers 7 bases. Germline CDR1 and CDR2: LGHNA and YNFKEQ. Unmatched junction bases numbered 2, after V lost 0 bases and J lost 3 bases. The CDR3 is made up of 14 amino acids. The CDR3 spells CASSQEAGFYEQYF. The CDR3 DNA reads as TGTGCCAGCAGCCAAGAAGCGGGGTTCTACGAGCAGTACTTC.

This clonotype was observed a handful of times. The chain uses TRBV25-1 and TRBJ2-3, with D unresolved. This CDR3 spans 13 amino acids. Trimming stripped 4 bases from V and 3 bases from J, with 8 bases between. CDR1 MGHDK and CDR2 SYGVNS come from the germline V gene. The CDR3 DNA reads TGTGCCAGCAGTGGCGTCATTACAGATACGCAGTATTTT. The encoded protein is CASSGVITDTQYF. Variable domain in full (rest from reference TRBV25-1 and TRBJ2-3): EADIYQTPRYLVIGTGKKITLECSQTMGHDKMYWYQQDPGMELHLIHYSYGVNSTEKGDLSSESTVSRIRTEHFPLTLESARPSHTSQYLCASSGVITDTQYFGPGTRLTVL.